The next 2 T cell receptor beta chains were all read from a single sample in a study of graft-versus-host responses after intestinal transplantation. The antigens these receptors bind are not known. Measured with immunoSEQ multiplex PCR; TCRdb has only the in-frame clones, and not every one. The sample includes over 90,000 clones, roughly 91% of them seen just once. The sequencing here drew on unstimulated CD4+ T cells sorted from spleen or lymph node cells, taken before transplant. These receptor sequences come from a human donor who was the organ donor for an intestinal transplant.

J is TRBJ2-2 and V is TRBV6-5; D is undetermined. The length of the CDR3 is 14 residues. With 0 bases removed from V and 7 bases from J, the gap between germline ends came to 9 bases. Germline V gene sequence: CDR1 MNHEY, CDR2 SVGAGI. The CDR3 nucleotides are TGTGCCAGCAGTTACTCGGAGCTTATCGGGGAGCTGTTTTTT. As protein: CASSYSELIGELFF.

The chain couples TRBV7-2 to TRBJ2-7, with TRBD1 identical over 8 bases. V lost 5 bases to trimming and J lost 6 bases; unmatched junction nucleotides: 9. Germline assignment: CDR1 SGHTA and CDR2 FQGNSA. CDR3 size: 14 residues. The DNA of the CDR3 is TGTGCCAGCAGCCACGGACAGGGAGTCGGCGAGCAGTACTTC. This translates into CASSHGQGVGEQYF.